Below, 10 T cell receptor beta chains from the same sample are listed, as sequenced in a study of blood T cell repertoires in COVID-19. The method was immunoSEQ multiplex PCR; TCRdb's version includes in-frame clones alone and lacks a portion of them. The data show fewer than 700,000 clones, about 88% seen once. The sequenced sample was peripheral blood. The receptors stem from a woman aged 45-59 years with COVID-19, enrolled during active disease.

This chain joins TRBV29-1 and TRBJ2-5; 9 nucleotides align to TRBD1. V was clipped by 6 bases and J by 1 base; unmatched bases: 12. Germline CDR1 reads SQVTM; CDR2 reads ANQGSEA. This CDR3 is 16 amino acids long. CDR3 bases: TGCAGCGTCTCGGGACAGGGAGACTCCCCCCAAGAGACCCAGTACTTC. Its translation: CSVSGQGDSPQETQYF.

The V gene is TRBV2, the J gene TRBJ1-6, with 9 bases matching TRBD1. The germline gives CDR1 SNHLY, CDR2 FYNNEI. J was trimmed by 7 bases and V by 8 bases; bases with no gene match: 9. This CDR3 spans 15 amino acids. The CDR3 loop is CASRLRQGGNSPLHF. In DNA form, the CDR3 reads TGTGCCAGCCGTCTTAGACAGGGGGGGAATTCACCCCTCCACTTT.

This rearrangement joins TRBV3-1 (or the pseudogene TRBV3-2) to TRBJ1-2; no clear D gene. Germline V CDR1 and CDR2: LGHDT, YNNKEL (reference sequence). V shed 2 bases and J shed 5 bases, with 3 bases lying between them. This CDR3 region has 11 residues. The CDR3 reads CASSQPYGYTF. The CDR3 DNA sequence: TGTGCCAGCAGCCAACCTTATGGCTACACCTTC.

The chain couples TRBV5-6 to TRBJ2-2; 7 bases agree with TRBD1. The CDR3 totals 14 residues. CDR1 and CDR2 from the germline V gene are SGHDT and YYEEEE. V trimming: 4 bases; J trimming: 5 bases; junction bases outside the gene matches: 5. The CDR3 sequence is CASSPETGTGELFF. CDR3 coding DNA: TGTGCCAGCAGCCCCGAGACAGGGACCGGGGAGCTGTTTTTT.

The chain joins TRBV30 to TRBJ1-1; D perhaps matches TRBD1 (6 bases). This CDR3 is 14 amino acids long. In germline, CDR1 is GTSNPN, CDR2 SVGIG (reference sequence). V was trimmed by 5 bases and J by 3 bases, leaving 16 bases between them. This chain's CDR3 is CAWAAGTMDTEAFF. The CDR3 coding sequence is TGTGCCTGGGCCGCCGGGACAATGGACACTGAAGCTTTCTTT.

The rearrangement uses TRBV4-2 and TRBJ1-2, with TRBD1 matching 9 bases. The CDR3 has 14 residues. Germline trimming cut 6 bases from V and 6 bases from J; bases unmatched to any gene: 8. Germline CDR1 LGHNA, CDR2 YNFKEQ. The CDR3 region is CASSLSDRGNGYTF. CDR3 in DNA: TGTGCCAGCAGTCTCTCGGACAGGGGAAATGGCTACACCTTC.

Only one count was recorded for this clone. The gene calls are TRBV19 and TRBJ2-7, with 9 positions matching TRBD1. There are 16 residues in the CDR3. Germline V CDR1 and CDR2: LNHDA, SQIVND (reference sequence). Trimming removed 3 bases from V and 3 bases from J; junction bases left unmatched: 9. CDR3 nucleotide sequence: TGTGCCAGTAGTATTGGTAGGACAGGGGTCGGCTACGAGCAGTACTTC. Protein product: CASSIGRTGVGYEQYF.

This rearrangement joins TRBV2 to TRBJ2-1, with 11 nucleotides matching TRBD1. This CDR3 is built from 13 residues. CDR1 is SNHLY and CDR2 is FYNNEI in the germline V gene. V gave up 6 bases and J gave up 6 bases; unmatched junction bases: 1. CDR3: CASRGTGGNEQFF. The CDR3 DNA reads TGTGCCAGCAGGGGGACAGGGGGCAATGAGCAGTTCTTC.

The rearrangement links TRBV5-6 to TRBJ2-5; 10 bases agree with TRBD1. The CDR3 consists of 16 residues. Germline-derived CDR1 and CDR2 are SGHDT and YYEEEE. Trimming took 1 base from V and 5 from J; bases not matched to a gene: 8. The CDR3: CASSLSGTGDIETQYF. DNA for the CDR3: TGTGCCAGCAGCTTGTCCGGGACAGGGGATATCGAGACCCAGTACTTC.

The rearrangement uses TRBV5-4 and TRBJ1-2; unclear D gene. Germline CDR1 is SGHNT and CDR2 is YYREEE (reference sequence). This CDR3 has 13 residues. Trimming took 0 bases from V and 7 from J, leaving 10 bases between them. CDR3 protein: CASSLAGLGGYTF. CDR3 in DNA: TGTGCCAGCAGCTTGGCAGGACTGGGTGGCTACACCTTC.